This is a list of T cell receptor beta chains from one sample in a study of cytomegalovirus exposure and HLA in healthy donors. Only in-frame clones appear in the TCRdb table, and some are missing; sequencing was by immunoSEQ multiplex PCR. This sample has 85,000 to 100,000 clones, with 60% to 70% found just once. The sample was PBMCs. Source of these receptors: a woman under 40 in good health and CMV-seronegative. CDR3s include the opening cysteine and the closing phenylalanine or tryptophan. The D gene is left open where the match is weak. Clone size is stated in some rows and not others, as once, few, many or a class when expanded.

CAWSRGQGDQPQHF	TGTGCCTGGAGTAGGGGACAGGGAGATCAGCCCCAGCATTTT	.	TRBJ1-5	TRBV30	TRBD1
CASSNLGPYGYTF	TGTGCCAGTAGTAATTTGGGGCCCTATGGCTACACCTTC	.	TRBJ1-2	TRBV19	.
CANFDYRSYNEQFF	TGTGCCAACTTCGACTACCGCTCCTACAATGAGCAGTTCTTC	few	TRBJ2-1	TRBV7-9	.
CASSPASGPELFF	TGTGCCAGCAGCCCGGCGAGTGGGCCGGAGCTGTTTTTT	.	TRBJ2-2	TRBV7-9	.
CASSLVRPRRGTSGKVDEQYF	TGTGCCAGCAGTTTAGTTCGACCTAGACGGGGGACTAGCGGGAAGGTGGACGAGCAGTACTTC	few	TRBJ2-7	TRBV28	TRBD2
CASSQTGMEETQYF	TGTGCCAGCAGCCAGACAGGGATGGAAGAGACCCAGTACTTC	.	TRBJ2-5	TRBV5-6	TRBD1
CASSTSLGLIVPQHF	TGTGCCAGCAGCACCTCGTTGGGGCTTATCGTCCCCCAGCATTTT	.	TRBJ1-5	TRBV6-1	.
CAGTSGGREQFF	TGTGCCGGGACTAGCGGGGGGAGGGAGCAGTTCTTC	.	TRBJ2-1	TRBV5-6	TRBD2
CASSGTGGSYGYTF	TGCGCCAGTAGTGGGACAGGAGGATCCTATGGCTACACCTTC	.	TRBJ1-2	TRBV19	TRBD1
CASSQYNTGTMGQYF	TGTGCCAGCAGCCAATACAATACCGGGACAATGGGGCAGTACTTC	few	TRBJ2-7	TRBV4-2	.
CASSLLRGTEAFF	TGTGCCAGCAGCTTACTTAGGGGAACTGAAGCTTTCTTT	few	TRBJ1-1	TRBV5-6	.
CASSGSGGDEQFF	TGTGCCAGCAGCGGAAGCGGGGGCGATGAGCAGTTCTTC	.	TRBJ2-1	TRBV11-3	TRBD2
CASSPDRGFNQPQHF	TGTGCCAGTAGTCCAGACAGGGGGTTCAATCAGCCCCAGCATTTT	.	TRBJ1-5	TRBV19	TRBD1
CAINTDRAHTGELFF	TGTGCCATCAATACGGACAGGGCACACACCGGGGAGCTGTTTTTT	.	TRBJ2-2	TRBV10-3	TRBD1
CASSPGDRSPEKLFF	TGTGCCAGCAGCCCTGGGGACAGGTCCCCCGAAAAACTGTTTTTT	.	TRBJ1-4	TRBV7-2	TRBD1
CASSSRLLGSRSYTF	TGTGCCAGCAGTTCCCGCCTTCTCGGGAGTAGGAGCTACACCTTC	.	TRBJ1-2	TRBV28	.
CASRRGTGSSEQYF	TGTGCCAGCAGGCGAGGGACAGGGAGTAGCGAGCAGTACTTC	.	TRBJ2-7	TRBV4-2	TRBD1
CASSMEVSTYEQYF	TGTGCCAGTAGTATGGAGGTTTCCACCTACGAGCAGTACTTC	few	TRBJ2-7	TRBV19	.
CASSLAPTASRGYSYTF	TGTGCCAGCAGCTTAGCCCCCACGGCTAGCCGAGGGTATAGCTACACCTTC	.	TRBJ1-2	TRBV7-8	.
CASSLRDSGDEQYF	TGTGCCAGCAGCCTCAGGGACTCGGGTGACGAGCAGTACTTC	.	TRBJ2-7	TRBV6-5	.
CASSHSKTTGTNTGELFF	TGTGCCAGCAGCCACTCAAAGACGACAGGGACGAACACCGGGGAGCTGTTTTTT	few	TRBJ2-2	TRBV5-4	TRBD1
CASSGRTGGSNQPQHF	TGTGCCAGCAGTGGAAGGACAGGGGGTAGCAATCAGCCCCAGCATTTT	.	TRBJ1-5	TRBV6-1	TRBD1
CASSLGVTGGYYNEQFF	TGTGCCAGCAGCTTAGGGGTCACGGGAGGTTACTACAATGAGCAGTTCTTC	.	TRBJ2-1	TRBV7-8	TRBD2
CASGRDSHNQPQHF	TGTGCCAGCGGCCGGGACAGCCACAATCAGCCCCAGCATTTT	.	TRBJ1-5	TRBV5-6	TRBD1
CASSVREAGEQYF	TGCGCCAGCAGCGTCAGGGAGGCGGGCGAGCAGTACTTC	.	TRBJ2-7	TRBV5-1	.
CASSYPNSPLHF	TGTGCCAGCAGTTACCCAAATTCACCCCTCCACTTT	few	TRBJ1-6	TRBV6-5	.
CASSSPGSNQPQHF	TGTGCCAGCAGTTCCCCGGGAAGCAATCAGCCCCAGCATTTT	.	TRBJ1-5	TRBV27	.
CATLGPRRMGAFF	TGTGCCACCCTGGGTCCGAGGAGGATGGGAGCTTTCTTT	few	TRBJ1-1	TRBV2	.
CAGSLSRDRVGGEKLFF	TGCGCCGGCAGCTTGTCCCGGGACAGGGTTGGGGGAGAAAAACTGTTTTTT	.	TRBJ1-4	TRBV5-1	TRBD1
CASSFGQIVWYF	TGTGCCAGCAGCTTCGGACAGATTGTGTGGTACTTC	.	TRBJ2-7	TRBV5-8	.
CASSPGINSNQPQHF	TGTGCCAGCAGCCCAGGGATAAATAGCAATCAGCCCCAGCATTTT	.	TRBJ1-5	TRBV7-2	.